This TCR beta chain stems from a study of blood T cell repertoires in COVID-19. Background on the study: Samples came from the United States, Italy and Spain, spanning acute and convalescent COVID-19. The cDNA or gDNA used as material had been derived from T cells, B-cell-depleted T cells, or PBMCs.

Trimming shortened V by 2 bases and J by 4 bases, and 12 bases separated the two germline ends. The CDR3 has 14 residues. CDR1 SGHKS and CDR2 YYEKEE come from the germline V gene (reference sequence). In the authors' workflow: Researchers report that nucleated cell counts were estimated from reference gene primer amplification. Sequenced by immunoSEQ multiplex PCR; TCRdb stores in-frame clones only, minus some. The V and J calls and clone size come from that table; D and trimming were worked out from the DNA. The sample records 130,000 to 150,000 clones, about nine tenths being singletons. Sequences were obtained from peripheral blood. The sequence derives from a human donor in a cohort sampled during active COVID-19. The chain carries TRBV5-5 and TRBJ1-1, with D possibly TRBD1 on 6 matching bases. The CDR3 DNA reads as TGTGCCAGCAGCTTTGGGGGGGCCGTCACTGAAGCTTTCTTT. This gives the protein CASSFGGAVTEAFF.